These 3 T cell receptor beta chains came from one sample sequenced in a study of early T cells in non-severe SARS-CoV-2 infection. TCRdb recomputed calls from the 5' RACE reads with MiXCR, one row per CDR3 protein. The sample includes roughly 26,000 distinct CDR3 sequences, 4.5% to 5.5% of them seen just once. Sequencing was done on a sample of whole blood. These receptors were taken from an adult who was a healthcare worker with PCR-confirmed SARS-CoV-2 infection or an uninfected control (not recorded which).

V is TRBV20-1 and J is TRBJ1-1; perhaps TRBD1 as D (6 bases). Germline CDR1 and CDR2: DFQATT and SNEGSKA (reference sequence). V gave up 0 bases and J gave up 5 bases, with 10 bases separating them. This CDR3 contains 13 residues. Here the CDR3 DNA reads TGCAGTGCTAGAGACAGGGGAGAGACTGAAGCTTTCTTT. It encodes CSARDRGETEAFF.

This clonotype was observed many times. J is TRBJ1-2 and V is TRBV18; the match to TRBD1 covers 7 bases. CDR1 and CDR2 (germline): KGHSH, LQKENI. V was clipped by 3 bases and J by 2 bases; unmatched bases: 9. The CDR3 is 16 residues long. The CDR3 sequence: CASSPGQITPNYGYTF. The DNA for the CDR3 is TGTGCCAGCTCACCGGGACAGATAACCCCAAACTATGGCTACACCTTC. Together with reference TRBV18 and TRBJ1-2, the CDR3 gives the full variable domain: NAGVMQNPRHLVRRRGQEARLRCSPMKGHSHVYWYRQLPEEGLKFMVYLQKENIIDESGMPKERFSAEFPKEGPSILRIQQVVRGDSAAYFCASSPGQITPNYGYTFGSGTRLTVV.

This clonotype showed up many times. This chain connects TRBV30 to TRBJ2-5; D unresolved. The V end lost 2 bases, the J end lost 2 bases, and 6 bases lay between the germline ends. Germline CDR1 is GTSNPN and CDR2 is SVGIG (reference sequence). This CDR3 region has 12 residues. The CDR3 coding sequence is TGTGCCTGGAGTTGGGGACAAGAGACCCAGTACTTC. Translated, it gives CAWSWGQETQYF.